Below are 14 T cell receptor beta chains sequenced from a single sample in a study of blood T cell repertoires in COVID-19. Assay used: immunoSEQ multiplex PCR; TCRdb lists only in-frame clones, some missing. The profile shows some 85,000 clones, about four fifths of them singletons. The sample was peripheral blood. The receptors were sampled from a man aged 65-85 years with COVID-19, enrolled during active disease.

V is TRBV6-2 or TRBV6-3 and J is TRBJ1-1; no clear D gene. V was trimmed by 0 bases and J by 6 bases, leaving 5 bases between them. Germline V gives CDR1 MNHEY, CDR2 SVGEGT. The CDR3 is 12 amino acids. The DNA of the CDR3 is TGTGCCAGCAGTTACTCCCGGGCTGAAGCTTTCTTT. The encoded protein is CASSYSRAEAFF.

The V gene is TRBV5-1, the J gene TRBJ1-4; TRBD1 matches at 7 bases. From germline, CDR1 is SGHRS and CDR2 YFSETQ. With V trimmed by 0 bases and J by 4 bases, 0 bases remained unmatched. The CDR3 sequence is 14 residues long. The CDR3 DNA is TGCGCCAGCAGCTTGGGACAGGGTAATGAAAAACTGTTTTTT. Its protein is CASSLGQGNEKLFF.

The chain combines TRBV14 with TRBJ1-4; D unclear. The CDR3 totals 15 residues. The ends were cut back, 0 bases at V and 0 bases at J, with 5 bases in the middle. Germline-derived CDR1 and CDR2 are SGHDN and FVKESK. The CDR3 spells CASSQDVTTNEKLFF. The CDR3 coding sequence is TGTGCCAGCAGCCAAGACGTTACAACTAATGAAAAACTGTTTTTT.

This clone was recorded a few times. This chain links TRBV11-2 with TRBJ1-2; D is possibly TRBD1 (6 bases). V lost 4 bases and J 0 bases, leaving 9 bases between the germline ends. Looked up from germline, CDR1 is SGHAT and CDR2 is FQNNGV. The CDR3 runs 14 residues. CDR3 bases: TGTGCCAGCAGCTCATACAGGGCTAACTATGGCTACACCTTC. Encoded protein: CASSSYRANYGYTF.

The chain joins TRBV27 to TRBJ2-7, with TRBD1 matching over 10 bases. The ends lost 4 bases at V and 7 bases at J; junction bases unmatched: 10. CDR1 and CDR2 from the germline V gene are MNHEY and SMNVEV (reference sequence). The CDR3 sequence is 15 residues long. CDR3 loop: CASSWDRQGASEQYF. Here the CDR3 DNA reads TGTGCCAGCAGTTGGGACCGACAGGGGGCGAGTGAGCAGTACTTC.

The chain employs TRBV28 and TRBJ1-3, with unresolved D. There are 15 residues in the CDR3. Germline V gene sequence: CDR1 MDHEN, CDR2 SYDVKM. V was cut by 4 bases and J by 0 bases, with 10 bases left in between. The CDR3 DNA reads as TGTGCCAGCAGTTCTATGGGCCTCTCTGGAAACACCATATATTTT. Translating it yields CASSSMGLSGNTIYF. Variable domain in full (rest from reference TRBV28 and TRBJ1-3): DVKVTQSSRYLVKRTGEKVFLECVQDMDHENMFWYRQDPGLGLRLIYFSYDVKMKEKGDIPEGYSVSREKKERFSLILESASTNQTSMYLCASSSMGLSGNTIYFGEGSWLTVV.

Note on this clone: The junction departs from germline at one end; a sequencing error may be responsible. This chain links TRBV10-3 with TRBJ2-7; maybe TRBD2 (5 bases). The germline CDR1 and CDR2 sequences are ENHRY and SYGVKD. This CDR3 region has 13 residues. The CDR3 here is CAISESLGDNPNF. CDR3 bases: TGTGCCATCAGTGAGTCGCTGGGAGACAATCCGAACTTC.

V is TRBV19 and J is TRBJ1-5, with D possibly matching TRBD1 (5 bases). The ends were cut back, 3 bases at V and 4 bases at J, with 10 bases in the middle. The CDR3 contains 14 residues. Germline assignment: CDR1 LNHDA and CDR2 SQIVND (reference sequence). CDR3 nucleotide sequence: TGTGCCAGTAGTATGGGGCGGATTAATCAGCCCCAGCATTTT. This encodes CASSMGRINQPQHF. Variable domain in full (rest from reference TRBV19 and TRBJ1-5): DGGITQSPKYLFRKEGQNVTLSCEQNLNHDAMYWYRQDPGQGLRLIYYSQIVNDFQKGDIAEGYSVSREKKESFPLTVTSAQKNPTAFYLCASSMGRINQPQHFGDGTRLSIL.

A few counts support this clone. The chain uses TRBV18 and TRBJ1-5, with 10 bases identical to TRBD1. This CDR3 contains 13 residues. V shed 4 bases and J 10 bases; nucleotides not matched to a gene: 4. The germline V gene has CDR1 KGHSH and CDR2 LQKENI. CDR3 coding DNA: TGTGCCAGCTCACAGGACAGGGGGGAACCCCAGCATTTT. Translation gives CASSQDRGEPQHF.

This chain connects TRBV12-5 to TRBJ2-2; tentative D call: TRBD1 (6 bases). Trimming cost V 6 bases and J 4 bases, with 18 bases left between them. This CDR3 is 16 amino acids long. CDR1 LGHNT and CDR2 FRNRAP come from the germline V gene. CDR3 region: CASGPLNRALTGELFF. The CDR3 DNA is TGTGCTAGTGGACCCCTCAACAGGGCCCTCACCGGGGAGCTGTTTTTT.

This chain connects TRBV7-6 to TRBJ2-3; D is ambiguous. The CDR3 runs to 14 residues. V lost 5 bases to trimming and J lost 1 base, with 10 bases between them. From germline, CDR1 is SGHVS and CDR2 FNYEAQ. In nucleotides, the CDR3 is TGTGCCAGCAGCATCATCGAGGGCACAGATACGCAGTATTTT. It codes for CASSIIEGTDTQYF.

The gene calls are TRBV19 and TRBJ1-2; the match to TRBD1 covers 7 bases. The germline V gene has CDR1 LNHDA and CDR2 SQIVND (reference sequence). The CDR3 consists of 13 residues. After removal of 7 bases from V and 5 bases from J, the junction contained 7 bases not matched to a gene. The chain's CDR3 is CASKQGRTYGYTF. The CDR3 nucleotides read TGTGCCAGTAAACAGGGGCGAACATATGGCTACACCTTC.

This clone has a count of ten or more. The chain carries TRBV18 and TRBJ2-7; 9 nucleotides match TRBD2. This CDR3 is built from 16 residues. Germline CDR1 and CDR2: KGHSH and LQKENI. Trimming at V came to 0 bases and at J to 3 bases, leaving 6 bases not matched to a gene. CDR3: CASSPPSSGINYEQYF. DNA of the CDR3: TGTGCCAGCTCACCACCGTCTAGCGGGATTAACTACGAGCAGTACTTC.

The V and J genes are TRBV7-9 and TRBJ2-7; 13 bases match TRBD2. CDR1 and CDR2 (germline): SEHNR, FQNEAQ (reference sequence). The CDR3 is 18 residues long. J lost 0 bases, V lost 5 bases, and 10 bases had no gene match. DNA of the CDR3: TGTGCCAGCAGCCATACGGGACTAGCGGGACGGTCCTCCTACGAGCAGTACTTC. It is translated as CASSHTGLAGRSSYEQYF.